A single count supports the clone carrying this T cell receptor beta chain. Trimming took off 3 bases at V and 0 bases at J, with 8 bases between the two ends. This CDR3 comprises 14 residues. Per germline, CDR1 ENHRY and CDR2 SYGVKD. The data are from a study of blood T cell repertoires in COVID-19. Study details: PBMCs, B-cell-depleted T cells, or T cells provided the cDNA or gDNA that made up the material.

Methods used by the authors: Estimation of nucleated cell counts relied on the amplification of reference gene primers. Repertoires were generated with immunoSEQ multiplex PCR, while TCRdb's copy carries only in-frame clones and drops some. V and J calls plus clone size are reproduced from that table; the DNA served to infer D and trimming. The table includes some 110,000 clones, 75% to 95% detected once. The TCR originated in a human donor with active COVID-19. The donor label of this sample is uncertain. Specimen: peripheral blood. The genes are TRBV10-3 and TRBJ1-1; D might be TRBD1 (5 bases). The CDR3 DNA follows: TGTGCCATCAGTGACACAGGTTTGAACACTGAAGCTTTCTTT. This gives the protein CAISDTGLNTEAFF.